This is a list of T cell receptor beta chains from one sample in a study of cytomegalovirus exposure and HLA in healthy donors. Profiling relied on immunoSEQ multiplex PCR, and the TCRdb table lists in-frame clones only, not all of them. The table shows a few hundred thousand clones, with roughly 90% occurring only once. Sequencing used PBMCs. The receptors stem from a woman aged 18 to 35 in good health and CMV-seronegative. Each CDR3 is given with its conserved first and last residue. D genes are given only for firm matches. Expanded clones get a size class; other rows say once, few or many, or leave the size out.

CASSLDYSREQYF TGTGCCAGCAGCTTAGACTACTCAAGAGAGCAGTACTTC . 13 . TRBJ2-7 TRBV11-1
CASSRGLELSYEQYF TGCGCCAGCAGCAGGGGACTAGAGTTATCCTACGAGCAGTACTTC . 15 TRBD2 TRBJ2-7 TRBV5-1
CAGTGRPTDTQYF TGTGCCGGTACGGGGAGGCCCACAGATACGCAGTATTTT . 13 . TRBJ2-3 TRBV7-8
CASGTTGYNEQFF TGTGCCAGCGGCACGACTGGGTACAATGAGCAGTTCTTC . 13 . TRBJ2-1 TRBV2
CATSSTPLAGVGNEQFF TGTGCCACCAGCAGTACTCCTCTCGCGGGAGTAGGCAATGAGCAGTTCTTC . 17 TRBD2 TRBJ2-1 TRBV15
CASSLAQGEQYF TGTGCCAGCAGTTTGGCCCAGGGCGAGCAGTACTTC . 12 . TRBJ2-7 TRBV5-4
CASSWTANTGELFF TGTGCCAGCAGCTGGACTGCGAACACCGGGGAGCTGTTTTTT . 14 . TRBJ2-2 TRBV2
CASSPTSGGNEQFF TGTGCCAGCAGCCCAACGTCAGGGGGCAATGAGCAGTTCTTC . 14 TRBD1 TRBJ2-1 TRBV7-3
CASKRTGGQETQYF TGTGCCAGTAAGAGGACGGGAGGGCAGGAGACCCAGTACTTC . 14 TRBD2 TRBJ2-5 TRBV19
CASSSSEGVRLWGYTF TGTGCCAGCAGTTCTTCCGAAGGGGTGCGGCTGTGGGGCTACACCTTC . 16 . TRBJ1-2 TRBV6-6
CSVALAGVETQYF TGCAGCGTGGCTCTAGCGGGAGTAGAGACCCAGTACTTC . 13 TRBD2 TRBJ2-5 TRBV29-1
CASSQVHTGGNTEAFF TGTGCCAGCAGTCAGGTTCACACAGGGGGCAACACTGAAGCTTTCTTT . 16 TRBD1 TRBJ1-1 TRBV28
CASSQTGSYGYTF TGCGCCAGCAGCCAGACAGGGTCCTATGGCTACACCTTC once 13 TRBD1 TRBJ1-2 TRBV4-1
CASSTGHNYEQYF TGTGCCAGCAGCACCGGACATAACTACGAGCAGTACTTC . 13 . TRBJ2-7 TRBV7-2
CASSQTKTGYLNYGYTF TGTGCCAGCTCACAGACGAAGACAGGGTACCTAAACTATGGCTACACCTTC . 17 TRBD1 TRBJ1-2 TRBV18
CASSLNRANTGELFF TGTGCCAGCAGCTTAAACAGGGCGAACACCGGGGAGCTGTTTTTT few 15 . TRBJ2-2 TRBV11-3
CASSGPTGGETQYF TGTGCCAGCAGTGGACCGACAGGGGGAGAGACCCAGTACTTC . 14 TRBD1 TRBJ2-5 TRBV27
CATSRGDYNEQFF TGTGCCACCAGCAGAGGCGATTACAATGAGCAGTTCTTC . 13 . TRBJ2-1 TRBV15
CASSWGTGNTGELFF TGTGCCAGCAGTTGGGGGACAGGGAACACCGGGGAGCTGTTTTTT . 15 TRBD1 TRBJ2-2 TRBV27
CASSQDLGQFTGELFF TGCGCCAGCAGCCAAGATTTGGGACAATTCACCGGGGAGCTGTTTTTT . 16 . TRBJ2-2 TRBV4-3
CASSEAYYEQYF TGTGCCAGCAGTGAAGCTTACTACGAGCAGTACTTC many 12 . TRBJ2-7 TRBV2
CASTTEALLRDIQYF TGTGCCAGCACCACGGAAGCACTATTGAGGGACATTCAGTACTTC . 15 . TRBJ2-4 TRBV6-5
CASSHRVNQETQYF TGCGCCAGCAGCCACAGGGTCAACCAAGAGACCCAGTACTTC . 14 . TRBJ2-5 TRBV4-1
CSALAGTSYNEQFF TGCAGCGCTCTAGCGGGGACCTCCTACAATGAGCAGTTCTTC . 14 TRBD2 TRBJ2-1 TRBV29-1
CASSSGTGGWGGYTF TGCGCCAGCAGCTCCGGGACAGGGGGCTGGGGTGGCTACACCTTC . 15 TRBD1 TRBJ1-2 TRBV5-1
CASSLWGLAGYEQYF TGTGCCAGCAGTTTATGGGGTCTAGCGGGCTACGAGCAGTACTTC . 15 TRBD2 TRBJ2-7 TRBV27
CASSLTDRGREGYTF TGTGCCAGCAGCTTGACGGACAGGGGGCGCGAAGGCTACACCTTC . 15 TRBD1 TRBJ1-2 TRBV7-3
CSVVPGLAEKSSYEQYF TGCAGCGTTGTTCCTGGACTAGCGGAGAAAAGCTCCTACGAGCAGTACTTC . 17 TRBD2 TRBJ2-7 TRBV29-1
CASATGFNDEQYF TGTGCCAGCGCTACAGGGTTTAACGACGAGCAGTACTTC . 13 . TRBJ2-7 TRBV7-3
CASSELGTSGTKVYNEQFF TGTGCCAGCAGCGAACTGGGGACTAGCGGGACGAAGGTCTACAATGAGCAGTTCTTC . 19 TRBD2 TRBJ2-1 TRBV4-2
CATSREKGGATEAFF TGTGCCACCAGCAGAGAAAAGGGTGGGGCCACTGAAGCTTTCTTT . 15 . TRBJ1-1 TRBV15
CASSVSSLTGELFF TGCGCCAGCAGCGTATCTAGCCTTACCGGGGAGCTGTTTTTT . 14 . TRBJ2-2 TRBV5-1
CASSLSTSGGAEQFF TGTGCCAGCAGTTTATCGACTAGCGGGGGGGCTGAGCAGTTCTTC once 15 TRBD2 TRBJ2-1 TRBV27
CAWSVSGEETQYF TGTGCCTGGAGTGTATCAGGGGAAGAGACCCAGTACTTC . 13 . TRBJ2-5 TRBV30
CASVDSGTGDEKLFF TGTGCCAGTGTAGACTCCGGGACAGGGGATGAAAAACTGTTTTTT . 15 TRBD1 TRBJ1-4 TRBV19
CASSFEASGANVLTF TGTGCCAGTAGTTTTGAGGCGTCCGGGGCCAACGTCCTGACTTTC . 15 . TRBJ2-6 TRBV19
CASSPRDRLLHEQYF TGTGCCAGCAGCCCTAGAGACCGCCTCCTCCACGAGCAGTACTTC . 15 . TRBJ2-7 TRBV7-9
CASSYVDVRDEQFF TGTGCCAGCAGTTACGTTGACGTCAGGGATGAGCAGTTCTTC . 14 . TRBJ2-1 TRBV6-6
CASSPGTGGYEQYF TGTGCCAGCAGCCCTGGGACAGGTGGTTACGAGCAGTACTTC . 14 TRBD1 TRBJ2-7 TRBV7-2
CASSSISGEIQYF TGTGCCAGCAGTTCGATCTCAGGGGAGATCCAGTACTTC . 13 . TRBJ2-5 TRBV7-3
CASSLGGTEQYF TGTGCCAGCAGCTTAGGGGGGACAGAGCAGTACTTC . 12 . TRBJ2-7 TRBV7-2
CASSRAGLRNEQYF TGTGCCAGCAGCCGGGCGGGGCTGCGTAACGAGCAGTACTTC . 14 . TRBJ2-7 TRBV11-2
CASRRQGLTDTQYF TGTGCCAGCAGACGACAGGGTTTGACAGATACGCAGTATTTT . 14 TRBD1 TRBJ2-3 TRBV6-5
CASSPPLAGEPEQYF TGTGCCAGCTCACCACCTTTAGCGGGAGAACCTGAGCAGTACTTC . 15 TRBD2 TRBJ2-7 TRBV18
CASSFTYGGLETYEQYF TGTGCCAGCAGCTTTACCTACGGGGGACTCGAAACCTACGAGCAGTACTTC . 17 . TRBJ2-7 TRBV5-6
CASSLWAGIDEQYF TGTGCCAGCAGTTTATGGGCAGGAATCGACGAGCAGTACTTC . 14 . TRBJ2-7 TRBV28
CASRLQDQTEAFF TGTGCCAGTAGGCTACAGGACCAAACTGAAGCTTTCTTT . 13 . TRBJ1-1 TRBV19
CASSPGGTGTYNEQFF TGTGCCAGCAGCCCCGGCGGGACAGGGACCTACAATGAGCAGTTCTTC . 16 TRBD1 TRBJ2-1 TRBV7-3
CASSPEDFEQETQYF TGTGCCAGCAGCCCCGAGGACTTTGAGCAAGAGACCCAGTACTTC . 15 . TRBJ2-5 TRBV4-2
CASSENPPVLQGYSNQPQHF TGTGCCAGCAGTGAAAACCCCCCGGTTCTTCAGGGCTATAGCAATCAGCCCCAGCATTTT once 20 . TRBJ1-5 TRBV6-1
CAIPPGNYYGYTF TGCGCCATCCCCCCAGGGAATTACTATGGCTACACCTTC . 13 . TRBJ1-2 TRBV5-1
CASSLDAGHSYEQYF TGTGCCAGCAGCTTAGACGCGGGGCACTCCTACGAGCAGTACTTC . 15 . TRBJ2-7 TRBV7-9
CSVEYSSDGYTF TGCAGCGTTGAATACAGTAGCGATGGCTACACCTTC . 12 . TRBJ1-2 TRBV29-1
CASSETSSTDTQYF TGTGCCAGCAGCGAGACTAGCAGCACAGATACGCAGTATTTT few 14 TRBD2 TRBJ2-3 TRBV7-2